This TCR beta chain was identified during a study of T cell responses to AZD1222 COVID-19 vaccine. General study findings and limits: Clonal diversity was possibly underestimated, and the donors were mostly white British, with more females. The study sampled repertoires only after the peak T cell response.

Comment on this clone: The antigen remains undetermined.

The CDR3 is 15 residues long. The germline gives CDR1 MNHNY, CDR2 SVGAGI (reference sequence). Trimming removed 1 base at V and 0 bases at J, with 6 bases between. Assay: immunoSEQ multiplex PCR; the TCRdb copy retains only in-frame clones and omits some. The sample holds 140,000 to 150,000 clones, roughly 91% seen once. The chain carries TRBV6-6 and TRBJ2-2; D unclear. Specimen: peripheral blood, collected on day 0 of AZD1222 vaccination. The sequence was obtained from an adult in good health. The CDR3 loop reads CASSYLHSNTGELFF. The CDR3 DNA follows: TGTGCCAGCAGTTACTTACATTCGAACACCGGGGAGCTGTTTTTT.